This T cell receptor (beta chain) was obtained from a study of blood T cell repertoires in COVID-19. Generated by immunoSEQ multiplex PCR, the TCRdb table keeps only in-frame clones and is missing some. The data contain some 85,000 clones, just under 80% of them singletons. V lost 0 bases to trimming and J lost 0 bases, with 3 bases between them. Germline V CDR1 and CDR2: LGHNA, YSLEER. This CDR3 is 14 amino acids long. Sequences were obtained from peripheral blood. This chain uses TRBV4-3 with TRBJ1-5; D is ambiguous. The sequence came from a man between 70 and 80 years old with COVID-19, enrolled during active disease. Written as DNA, the CDR3 is TGCGCCAGCAGCCAAGACGGTAGCAATCAGCCCCAGCATTTT. Amino acids: CASSQDGSNQPQHF.